What follows is one TCR beta chain and its context. The antigen remains unidentified. The immunoSEQ assay was version 4, run in survey mode. Assay used: immunoSEQ multiplex PCR; TCRdb lists only in-frame clones, some missing. The sample has about 13,000 clones, 66% seen once. These data belong to a study of persistence of HIV-infected CD4 T cells. Study at large: Suppressive ART had lasted a median of about eight years.

General study results and limits: TCR oligoclonality correlated with proviral oligoclonality in the same sorted populations.

The CDR3 has 11 residues. Trimming pared 8 bases from V and 5 bases from J, leaving 9 bases between. The germline gives CDR1 SGHVS, CDR2 FQNEAQ. An overlapping HIV-1 Gag peptide pool stimulated these cells at roughly 1 ug/peptide/mL. Sorting of responding CD4+ T cells relied on upregulated CD40 ligand together with CD69. Suppressive ART was started during chronic HIV-1 infection in these adults. CD8-depleted PBMCs were stimulated 15 to 20 hours with anti-CD28/CD49d costimulation, CD40-blocking antibody and enfuvirtide. The source material was CD4+ T cells sorted from PBMCs after 18-hour stimulation, sampled from a patient who received antiretroviral therapy. The rearrangement joins TRBV7-8 to TRBJ2-5; D may match TRBD1 or TRBD2 (6 bases each). This clonotype originated in an adult man with HIV who was CMV-seropositive. CDR3 sequence: CASGGRETQYF. The CDR3 coding sequence is TGTGCCAGCGGGGGGCGGGAGACCCAGTACTTC.